This T cell receptor beta chain came from a study of CD8 T cells in ankylosing spondylitis. This clonotype appeared a few times. Germline-derived CDR1 and CDR2 are KGHDR and SFDVKD. V lost 4 bases and J 4 bases, leaving 17 bases between the germline ends. The CDR3 totals 16 residues. In TCRdb, the 5' RACE reads were re-called with MiXCR into one record per CDR3 protein. The repertoire holds about 130,000 distinct CDR3 sequences, around 9% seen once, with 2.5% to 4% in the top ten. Material for sequencing was blood, either unsorted or a sorted T cell fraction (not recorded which). This receptor was taken from a male donor with ankylosing spondylitis or in good health (not recorded which). The rearrangement joins TRBV24-1 to TRBJ2-3, with D perhaps matching TRBD1 or TRBD2 (5 bases each). The CDR3 nucleotides read TGTGCCACCAGTGACCCCGCCGGGACGCTTCCAGATACGCAGTATTTT. Translating gives CATSDPAGTLPDTQYF.